This TCR beta chain derives from a study of CD8+ T cells in alopecia areata. As to treatment: oral pan-JAK inhibitor, 5-10 mg twice daily. Those with alopecia areata gave lesional scalp punch biopsies and peripheral blood. RNA extraction was followed by reverse transcription into cDNA, which acted as the sequencing template. TCRdb keeps only in-frame clones here, not all; method: immunoSEQ multiplex PCR. The sample records under 150,000 clones, around four fifths being singletons. This CDR3 has 16 residues. Sequenced here: CD8+ T cells sorted from blood, sampled at week 4, from a patient treated with tofacitinib. This sequence originates from a human donor with alopecia areata. The gene calls are TRBV21-1 and TRBJ2-2; the DNA was not compared with TRBD2, the D call given in the table. TRBV21-1 is noted as a pseudogene. CDR3 sequence (DNA): TGTGCCAGCAGCACACGAGACGAGGGCTACACCGGGGAGCTGTTTTTT. It yields the protein CASSTRDEGYTGELFF.